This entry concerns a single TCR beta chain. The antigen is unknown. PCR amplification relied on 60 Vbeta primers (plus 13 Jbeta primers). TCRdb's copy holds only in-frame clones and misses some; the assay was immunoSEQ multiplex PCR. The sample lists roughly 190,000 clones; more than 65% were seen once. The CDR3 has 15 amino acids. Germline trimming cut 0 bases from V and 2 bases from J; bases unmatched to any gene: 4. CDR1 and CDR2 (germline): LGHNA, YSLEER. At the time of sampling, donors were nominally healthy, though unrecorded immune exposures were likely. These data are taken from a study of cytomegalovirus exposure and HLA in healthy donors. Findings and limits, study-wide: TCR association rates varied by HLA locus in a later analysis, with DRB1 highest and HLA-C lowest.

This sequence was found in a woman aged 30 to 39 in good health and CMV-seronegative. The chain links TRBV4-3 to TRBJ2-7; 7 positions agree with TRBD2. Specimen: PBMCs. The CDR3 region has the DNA TGCGCCAGCAGCCAAGATCGTAGCGGGCCCTACGAGCAGTACTTC. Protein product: CASSQDRSGPYEQYF.